The rows below give T cell receptor beta chains drawn from one sample of a study of T cell repertoires in cytomegalovirus infection. TCRdb fed the reads into MiXCR, producing one record per CDR3 protein. The data show approximately 250,000 distinct CDR3 sequences, with roughly 12% seen just once and 1.6% held by the top ten. Material: PBMCs. The receptors come from a human donor in good health (CMV status not recorded). Some clones in this sample may be carry-over from other donors' samples. CDR3s include the opening cysteine and the closing phenylalanine or tryptophan. The D gene is left open where the match is weak. The listing skips clone size in some rows; elsewhere it reads once, few, many or a size class.

v_call: TRBV19; clone_size: -; d_call: -; j_call: TRBJ2-2; cdr3_aa: CASSISGVTGELFF; cdr3_nt: TGTGCCAGTAGTATATCGGGGGTCACCGGGGAGCTGTTTTTT
v_call: TRBV7-2; clone_size: many; d_call: TRBD1; j_call: TRBJ2-1; cdr3_aa: CASSLVWGTGLGNEQFF; cdr3_nt: TGTGCCAGCAGCTTAGTCTGGGGGACAGGGTTGGGCAATGAGCAGTTCTTC
v_call: TRBV19; clone_size: few; d_call: TRBD1; j_call: TRBJ2-7; cdr3_aa: CASSIGDRGFPYEQYF; cdr3_nt: TGTGCCAGTAGTATAGGGGACAGGGGATTCCCCTACGAGCAGTACTTC
v_call: TRBV7-2; clone_size: many; d_call: -; j_call: TRBJ2-3; cdr3_aa: CASSLETGRTDTQYF; cdr3_nt: TGTGCCAGCAGCTTAGAGACAGGCCGCACAGATACGCAGTATTTT
v_call: TRBV7-2; clone_size: many; d_call: -; j_call: TRBJ2-7; cdr3_aa: CASSRDRDTRLQYF; cdr3_nt: TGTGCCAGCAGCCGAGACCGGGACACCCGATTGCAGTACTTC
v_call: TRBV7-9; clone_size: many; d_call: -; j_call: TRBJ2-7; cdr3_aa: CASSPQPLRNSYEQYF; cdr3_nt: TGTGCCAGCAGCCCTCAACCCCTCAGGAATTCCTACGAGCAGTACTTC
v_call: TRBV7-2; clone_size: many; d_call: TRBD1; j_call: TRBJ2-7; cdr3_aa: CASSLAPWGQDYYEQYF; cdr3_nt: TGTGCCAGCAGCTTAGCACCATGGGGACAGGATTACTACGAGCAGTACTTC
v_call: TRBV7-2; clone_size: medium-sized; d_call: -; j_call: TRBJ2-2; cdr3_aa: CASTLRLGGELFF; cdr3_nt: TGTGCCAGCACCTTAAGGCTTGGCGGGGAGCTGTTTTTT
v_call: TRBV29-1; clone_size: few; d_call: TRBD1; j_call: TRBJ2-6; cdr3_aa: CSVDRGTGANVLTF; cdr3_nt: TGCAGCGTTGACAGGGGGACTGGGGCCAACGTCCTGACTTTC
v_call: TRBV7-9; clone_size: many; d_call: -; j_call: TRBJ2-3; cdr3_aa: CASSSLADTQYF; cdr3_nt: TGTGCCAGCAGCTCTCTGGCAGATACGCAGTATTTT
v_call: TRBV7-2; clone_size: many; d_call: TRBD2; j_call: TRBJ2-5; cdr3_aa: CASSLGAGVQETQYF; cdr3_nt: TGTGCCAGCAGCTTGGGAGCGGGGGTACAAGAGACCCAGTACTTC
v_call: TRBV27; clone_size: -; d_call: -; j_call: TRBJ1-2; cdr3_aa: CASRGPTAAQNYGYTF; cdr3_nt: TGTGCCAGCAGGGGACCTACAGCAGCTCAAAACTATGGCTACACCTTC
v_call: TRBV6-6; clone_size: many; d_call: TRBD1; j_call: TRBJ1-4; cdr3_aa: CASSPGQTTTNEKLFF; cdr3_nt: TGTGCCAGCAGTCCGGGACAGACTACAACTAATGAAAAACTGTTTTTT
v_call: TRBV18; clone_size: many; d_call: -; j_call: TRBJ1-1; cdr3_aa: CASSLRENTEAFF; cdr3_nt: TGTGCCAGCTCGCTACGGGAGAACACTGAAGCTTTCTTT
v_call: TRBV28; clone_size: many; d_call: -; j_call: TRBJ1-1; cdr3_aa: CASSRPPRGTEAFF; cdr3_nt: TGTGCCAGCAGCAGACCCCCTCGTGGAACTGAAGCTTTCTTT
v_call: TRBV6-8; clone_size: many; d_call: -; j_call: TRBJ2-3; cdr3_aa: CASSYSSIPPGVDNSSDTQYF; cdr3_nt: TGTGCCAGCAGTTACTCGAGTATCCCCCCGGGAGTAGACAACTCCTCAGATACGCAGTATTTT
v_call: TRBV6-4; clone_size: -; d_call: -; j_call: TRBJ2-2; cdr3_aa: CASSDSAGAGELFF; cdr3_nt: TGTGCCAGCAGTGACTCCGCAGGGGCCGGGGAGCTGTTTTTT
v_call: TRBV6-5; clone_size: few; d_call: TRBD1; j_call: TRBJ2-1; cdr3_aa: CASSSTGNDEQFF; cdr3_nt: TGTGCCAGCAGTTCGACAGGGAATGATGAGCAGTTCTTC
v_call: TRBV19; clone_size: -; d_call: TRBD2; j_call: TRBJ2-5; cdr3_aa: CASSNGRSRETQYF; cdr3_nt: TGTGCCAGTAGTAACGGGAGGAGCCGGGAGACCCAGTACTTC
v_call: TRBV7-2; clone_size: many; d_call: TRBD2; j_call: TRBJ2-7; cdr3_aa: CASRQGLARAYEQYF; cdr3_nt: TGTGCCAGCAGGCAGGGACTAGCGAGGGCCTACGAGCAGTACTTC
v_call: TRBV28; clone_size: many; d_call: -; j_call: TRBJ1-1; cdr3_aa: CASSRRGSSTEAFF; cdr3_nt: TGTGCCAGCAGCCGACGAGGGAGTAGCACTGAAGCTTTCTTT
v_call: TRBV7-9; clone_size: many; d_call: TRBD1; j_call: TRBJ1-6; cdr3_aa: CASSGTGWNNSPLHF; cdr3_nt: TGTGCCAGCAGCGGGACAGGATGGAACAATTCACCCCTCCACTTT
v_call: TRBV5-5; clone_size: few; d_call: TRBD1; j_call: TRBJ2-7; cdr3_aa: CASSFSTGTGGIGEYF; cdr3_nt: TGTGCCAGCAGCTTTTCGACCGGGACAGGGGGCATTGGGGAGTACTTC
v_call: TRBV2; clone_size: once; d_call: TRBD1; j_call: TRBJ1-1; cdr3_aa: CASSGQGRNTEAFF; cdr3_nt: TGTGCCAGCAGTGGACAGGGAAGGAACACTGAAGCTTTCTTT
v_call: TRBV5-1; clone_size: -; d_call: TRBD2; j_call: TRBJ2-1; cdr3_aa: CASSPARLAGAGEQFF; cdr3_nt: TGCGCCAGCAGCCCCGCCAGGCTAGCGGGGGCCGGTGAGCAGTTCTTC
v_call: TRBV20-1; clone_size: -; d_call: -; j_call: TRBJ2-7; cdr3_aa: CGARRTEYEQYF; cdr3_nt: TGCGGTGCCCGCCGGACAGAGTACGAGCAGTACTTC
v_call: TRBV28; clone_size: many; d_call: TRBD2; j_call: TRBJ2-3; cdr3_aa: CASNLAGSTDTQYF; cdr3_nt: TGTGCCAGCAACCTAGCGGGCAGCACAGATACGCAGTATTTT
v_call: TRBV6-2/TRBV6-3; clone_size: few; d_call: -; j_call: TRBJ2-7; cdr3_aa: CASSYPNDYPFSYEQYF; cdr3_nt: TGTGCCAGCAGTTACCCCAACGACTATCCCTTCTCCTACGAGCAGTACTTC
v_call: TRBV7-2; clone_size: many; d_call: -; j_call: TRBJ1-1; cdr3_aa: CASSFSREAFF; cdr3_nt: TGTGCCAGCAGCTTCTCTAGGGAAGCTTTCTTT
v_call: TRBV19; clone_size: many; d_call: -; j_call: TRBJ2-6; cdr3_aa: CASSIRAPISGANVLTF; cdr3_nt: TGTGCCAGTAGTATCCGGGCCCCAATCTCTGGGGCCAACGTCCTGACTTTC
v_call: TRBV19; clone_size: few; d_call: -; j_call: TRBJ1-2; cdr3_aa: CASSMANYGYTF; cdr3_nt: TGTGCCAGTAGTATGGCGAACTATGGCTACACCTTC
v_call: TRBV29-1; clone_size: -; d_call: TRBD1; j_call: TRBJ2-3; cdr3_aa: CSVPGQGAGDTQYF; cdr3_nt: TGCAGCGTCCCCGGACAGGGGGCAGGGGATACGCAGTATTTT
v_call: TRBV7-2; clone_size: many; d_call: -; j_call: TRBJ2-3; cdr3_aa: CASSFRGGTADTQYF; cdr3_nt: TGTGCCAGCAGCTTTCGAGGGGGGACCGCGGATACGCAGTATTTT
v_call: TRBV6-2/TRBV6-3; clone_size: few; d_call: TRBD1; j_call: TRBJ2-1; cdr3_aa: CASSYIHTGQGGNEQFF; cdr3_nt: TGTGCCAGCAGTTACATTCACACGGGACAGGGAGGGAATGAGCAGTTCTTC
v_call: TRBV7-2; clone_size: many; d_call: -; j_call: TRBJ1-1; cdr3_aa: CASSFPTGSRNTEAFF; cdr3_nt: TGTGCCAGCAGCTTCCCAACAGGGTCTAGAAACACTGAAGCTTTCTTT
v_call: TRBV12-3/TRBV12-4; clone_size: many; d_call: TRBD1; j_call: TRBJ2-2; cdr3_aa: CASKRTGDAGELFF; cdr3_nt: TGTGCCAGCAAGAGGACAGGGGACGCCGGGGAGCTGTTTTTT
v_call: TRBV7-2; clone_size: many; d_call: TRBD2; j_call: TRBJ2-4; cdr3_aa: CASSPATSVRDIQYF; cdr3_nt: TGTGCCAGCAGCCCCGCCACTAGCGTGCGGGACATTCAGTACTTC
v_call: TRBV2; clone_size: -; d_call: -; j_call: TRBJ1-6; cdr3_aa: CASRPDSLNSPLHF; cdr3_nt: TGTGCCAGCAGACCGGACAGCCTTAATTCACCCCTCCACTTT
v_call: TRBV29-1; clone_size: many; d_call: TRBD2; j_call: TRBJ2-1; cdr3_aa: CSVEGLADSYNEQFF; cdr3_nt: TGCAGCGTTGAAGGCCTAGCGGACTCCTACAATGAGCAGTTCTTC
v_call: TRBV20-1; clone_size: many; d_call: TRBD2; j_call: TRBJ2-5; cdr3_aa: CSTSGGAGETQYF; cdr3_nt: TGCAGCACGAGCGGGGGGGCCGGAGAGACCCAGTACTTC
v_call: TRBV7-2; clone_size: -; d_call: -; j_call: TRBJ1-1; cdr3_aa: CASRFKLLGNAIGEAFF; cdr3_nt: TGTGCCAGCAGATTTAAACTTCTGGGAAACGCAATCGGTGAAGCTTTCTTT
v_call: TRBV7-2; clone_size: many; d_call: -; j_call: TRBJ1-5; cdr3_aa: CASSLVGGASNQPQHF; cdr3_nt: TGTGCCAGCAGCTTAGTTGGGGGGGCCAGCAATCAGCCCCAGCATTTT
v_call: TRBV5-1; clone_size: -; d_call: TRBD1; j_call: TRBJ2-1; cdr3_aa: CASSSTGGSIDEQFF; cdr3_nt: TGCGCCAGCAGCTCAACAGGGGGGAGTATCGATGAGCAGTTCTTC
v_call: TRBV6-5; clone_size: few; d_call: -; j_call: TRBJ2-7; cdr3_aa: CASSSGYGYEQYF; cdr3_nt: TGTGCCAGCAGTTCAGGGTACGGCTACGAGCAGTACTTC
v_call: TRBV7-2; clone_size: many; d_call: -; j_call: TRBJ2-1; cdr3_aa: CASSLAVGLKVF; cdr3_nt: TGTGCCAGCAGCTTAGCCGTCGGGCTGAAGGTCTTC
v_call: TRBV28; clone_size: many; d_call: -; j_call: TRBJ2-3; cdr3_aa: CASSLLGGTSTDTQYF; cdr3_nt: TGTGCCAGCAGTTTATTAGGCGGGACTAGCACAGATACGCAGTATTTT
v_call: TRBV20-1; clone_size: -; d_call: -; j_call: TRBJ2-2; cdr3_aa: CSHQGVTGELFF; cdr3_nt: TGCAGCCATCAAGGGGTAACCGGGGAGCTGTTTTTT
v_call: TRBV6-2/TRBV6-3; clone_size: many; d_call: TRBD1; j_call: TRBJ1-2; cdr3_aa: CASSTRDRGSLKDGYTF; cdr3_nt: TGTGCCAGCAGTACCCGGGACAGGGGATCCTTGAAGGATGGCTACACCTTC
v_call: TRBV29-1; clone_size: -; d_call: TRBD2; j_call: TRBJ2-1; cdr3_aa: CSVEGLAVYNEQFF; cdr3_nt: TGCAGCGTTGAAGGTCTAGCGGTCTACAATGAGCAGTTCTTC